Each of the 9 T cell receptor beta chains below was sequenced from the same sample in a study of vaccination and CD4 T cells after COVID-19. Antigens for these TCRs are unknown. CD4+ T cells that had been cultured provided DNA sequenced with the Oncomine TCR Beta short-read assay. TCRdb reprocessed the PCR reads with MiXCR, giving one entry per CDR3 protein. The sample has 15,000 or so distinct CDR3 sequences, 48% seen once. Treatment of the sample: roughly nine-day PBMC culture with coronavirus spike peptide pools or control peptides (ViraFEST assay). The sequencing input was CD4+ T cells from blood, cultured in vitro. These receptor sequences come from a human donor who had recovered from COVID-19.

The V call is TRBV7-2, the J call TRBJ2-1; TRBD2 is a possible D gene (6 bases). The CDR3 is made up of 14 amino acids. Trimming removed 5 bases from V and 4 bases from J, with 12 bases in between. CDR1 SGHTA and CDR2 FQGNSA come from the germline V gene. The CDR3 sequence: CASSRGTPYNEQFF. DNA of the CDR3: TGTGCCAGCAGCCGCGGGACTCCATACAATGAGCAGTTCTTC.

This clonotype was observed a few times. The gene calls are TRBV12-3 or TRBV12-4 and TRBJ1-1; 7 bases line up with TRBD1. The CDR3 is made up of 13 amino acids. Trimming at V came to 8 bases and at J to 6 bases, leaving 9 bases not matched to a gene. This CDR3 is CASGPTGRAEAFF. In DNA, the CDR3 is TGTGCCAGCGGTCCGACAGGGAGGGCTGAAGCTTTCTTT.

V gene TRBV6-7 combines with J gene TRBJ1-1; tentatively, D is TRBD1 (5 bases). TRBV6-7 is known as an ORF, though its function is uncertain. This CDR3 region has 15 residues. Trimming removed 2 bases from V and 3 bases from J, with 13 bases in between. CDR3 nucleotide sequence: TGTGCCAGCAGTTACCCGACGGGACGGTACACTGAAGCTTTCTTT. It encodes CASSYPTGRYTEAFF.

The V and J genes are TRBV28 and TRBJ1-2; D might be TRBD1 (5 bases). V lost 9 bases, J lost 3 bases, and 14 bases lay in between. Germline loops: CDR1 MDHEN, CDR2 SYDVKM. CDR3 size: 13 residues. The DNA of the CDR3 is TGTGCCAGTAACGGGGGTCCCTACTATGGCTACACCTTC. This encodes CASNGGPYYGYTF.

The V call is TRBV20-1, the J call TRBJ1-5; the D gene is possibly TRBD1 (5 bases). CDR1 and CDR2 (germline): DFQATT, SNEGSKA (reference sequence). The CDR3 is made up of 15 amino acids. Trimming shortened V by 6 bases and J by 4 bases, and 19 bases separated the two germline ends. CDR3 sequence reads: CSAQPPGLRNQPQHF. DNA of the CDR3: TGCAGTGCCCAGCCTCCGGGACTCAGGAATCAGCCCCAGCATTTT.

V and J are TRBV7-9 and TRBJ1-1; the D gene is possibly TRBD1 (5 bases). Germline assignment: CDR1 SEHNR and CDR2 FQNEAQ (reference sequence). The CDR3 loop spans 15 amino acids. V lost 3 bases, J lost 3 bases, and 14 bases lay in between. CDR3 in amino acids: CASSFKASRDTEAFF. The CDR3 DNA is TGTGCCAGCAGCTTTAAGGCTTCCAGGGACACTGAAGCTTTCTTT.

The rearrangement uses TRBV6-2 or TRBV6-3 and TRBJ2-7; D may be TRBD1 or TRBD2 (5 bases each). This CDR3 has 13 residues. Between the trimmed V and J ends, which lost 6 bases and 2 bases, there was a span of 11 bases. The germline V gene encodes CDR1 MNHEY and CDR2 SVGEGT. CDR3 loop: CASSLGTTYEQYF. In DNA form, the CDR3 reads TGTGCCAGCAGCCTCGGGACCACCTACGAGCAGTACTTC.

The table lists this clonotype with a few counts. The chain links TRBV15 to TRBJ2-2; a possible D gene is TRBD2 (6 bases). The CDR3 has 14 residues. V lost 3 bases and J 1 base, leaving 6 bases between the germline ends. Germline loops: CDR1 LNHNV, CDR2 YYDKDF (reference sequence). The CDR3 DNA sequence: TGTGCCACCAGCAGGGGGGGGAACACCGGGGAGCTGTTTTTT. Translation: CATSRGGNTGELFF.

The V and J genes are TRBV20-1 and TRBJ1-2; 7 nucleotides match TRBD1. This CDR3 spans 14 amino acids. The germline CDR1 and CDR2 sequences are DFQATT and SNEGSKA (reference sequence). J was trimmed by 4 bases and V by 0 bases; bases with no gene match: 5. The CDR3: CSARDSTGTYGYTF. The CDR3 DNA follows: TGCAGTGCTAGAGACTCGACAGGGACCTATGGCTACACCTTC.